This T cell receptor beta chain was recorded in a study of OX40 agonist ivuxolimab in advanced cancers. In the study overall: Patients undergoing dose escalation presented with hepatocellular carcinoma, melanoma, renal cell or head and neck cancer. Points from the study as a whole: CD8+ T cells were the subset that, on average, had more expanded clones than CD4+. Dose levels from 0.1 to 3.0 mg/kg saw CD4+ and CD8+ blood T cells expand clonally by week 6.

This clone was detected only a few times. Its specificity is unknown. Method: immunoSEQ multiplex PCR; TCRdb's copy keeps in-frame clones and lacks some. The repertoire holds about 23,000 clones, with more than 80% as singletons. Germline values: CDR1 LNHDA, CDR2 SQIVND (reference sequence). CDR3 length equals 15 residues. The germline V and J ends were trimmed by 1 base and 5 bases, with 14 bases remaining between them. The V and J genes are TRBV19 and TRBJ2-5, with D possibly matching TRBD2 (7 bases). The sample in question was CD4+ or CD8+ T cells sorted from blood, obtained in a trial of the OX40 agonist ivuxolimab. The source is an adult with an advanced solid tumor such as melanoma, head and neck, liver or kidney cancer. The CDR3 reads CASSIGGGAFETQYF. The CDR3 DNA is TGTGCCAGTAGTATAGGAGGGGGGGCCTTCGAGACCCAGTACTTC.